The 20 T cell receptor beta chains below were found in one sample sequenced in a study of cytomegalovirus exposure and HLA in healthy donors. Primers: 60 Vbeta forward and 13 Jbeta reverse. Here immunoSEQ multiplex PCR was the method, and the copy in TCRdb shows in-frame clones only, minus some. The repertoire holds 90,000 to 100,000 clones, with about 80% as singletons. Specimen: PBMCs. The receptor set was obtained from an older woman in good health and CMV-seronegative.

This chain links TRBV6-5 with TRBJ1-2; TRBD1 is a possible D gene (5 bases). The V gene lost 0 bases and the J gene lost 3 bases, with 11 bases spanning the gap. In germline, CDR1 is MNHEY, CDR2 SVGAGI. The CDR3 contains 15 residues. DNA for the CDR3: TGTGCCAGCAGTTACTCGTCAGGGAAGGACTATGGCTACACCTTC. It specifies CASSYSSGKDYGYTF.

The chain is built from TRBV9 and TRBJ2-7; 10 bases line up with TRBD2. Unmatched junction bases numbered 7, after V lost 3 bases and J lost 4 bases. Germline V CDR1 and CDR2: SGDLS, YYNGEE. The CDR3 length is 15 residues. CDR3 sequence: CASSASGRSGYEQYF. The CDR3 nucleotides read TGTGCCAGCAGCGCTAGCGGGAGAAGTGGGTACGAGCAGTACTTC.

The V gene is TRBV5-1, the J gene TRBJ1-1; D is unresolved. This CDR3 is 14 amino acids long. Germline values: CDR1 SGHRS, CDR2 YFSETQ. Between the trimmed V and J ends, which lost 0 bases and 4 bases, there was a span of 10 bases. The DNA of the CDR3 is TGCGCCAGCAGCTTGGACCCCTATAGCACTGAAGCTTTCTTT. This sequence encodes CASSLDPYSTEAFF.

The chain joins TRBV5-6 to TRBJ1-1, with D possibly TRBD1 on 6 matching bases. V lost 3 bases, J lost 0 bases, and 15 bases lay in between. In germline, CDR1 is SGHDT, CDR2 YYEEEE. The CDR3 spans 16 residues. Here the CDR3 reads CASSSSGDVLNTEAFF. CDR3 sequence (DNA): TGTGCCAGCAGCTCTTCAGGGGATGTCCTGAACACTGAAGCTTTCTTT. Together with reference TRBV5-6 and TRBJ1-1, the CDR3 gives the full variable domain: DAGVTQSPTHLIKTRGQQVTLRCSPKSGHDTVSWYQQALGQGPQFIFQYYEEEERQRGNFPDRFSGHQFPNYSSELNVNALLLGDSALYLCASSSSGDVLNTEAFFGQGTRLTVV.

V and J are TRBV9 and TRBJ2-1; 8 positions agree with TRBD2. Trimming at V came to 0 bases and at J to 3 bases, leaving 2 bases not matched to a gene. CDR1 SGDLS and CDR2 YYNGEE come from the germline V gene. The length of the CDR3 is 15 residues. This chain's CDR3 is CASSVGLAGYNEQFF. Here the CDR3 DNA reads TGTGCCAGCAGCGTAGGGCTAGCGGGCTACAATGAGCAGTTCTTC.

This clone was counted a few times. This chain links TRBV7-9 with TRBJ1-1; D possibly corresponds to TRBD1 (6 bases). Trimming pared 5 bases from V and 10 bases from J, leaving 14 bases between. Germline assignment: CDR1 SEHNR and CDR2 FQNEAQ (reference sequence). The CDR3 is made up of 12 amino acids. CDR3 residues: CASSGNRVGAFF. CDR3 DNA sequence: TGTGCCAGCAGCGGAAACAGGGTCGGAGCTTTCTTT.

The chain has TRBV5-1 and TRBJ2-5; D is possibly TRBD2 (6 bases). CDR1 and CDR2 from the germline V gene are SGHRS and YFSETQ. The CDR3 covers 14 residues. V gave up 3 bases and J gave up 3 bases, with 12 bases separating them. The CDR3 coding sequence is TGCGCCAGCAGCTCCTTTCAGCGGGAAGAGACCCAGTACTTC. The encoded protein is CASSSFQREETQYF.

The CDR3, as DNA: TGCGCCAGCAGCCAAGTGCCGGGACAGGGGGCCTACGAGCAGTACTTC. This encodes CASSQVPGQGAYEQYF. This sequence joins TRBV4-1 and TRBJ2-7, with 11 bases fitting TRBD1. This CDR3 has 16 amino acids. The germline gives CDR1 MGHRA, CDR2 YSYEKL. Unmatched junction bases numbered 4, after V lost 1 base and J lost 2 bases.

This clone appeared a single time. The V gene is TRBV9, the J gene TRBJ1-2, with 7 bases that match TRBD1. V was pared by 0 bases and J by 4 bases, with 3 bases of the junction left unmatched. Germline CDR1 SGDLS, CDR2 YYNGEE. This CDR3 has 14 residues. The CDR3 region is CASSVGGTAYGYTF. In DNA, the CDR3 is TGTGCCAGCAGCGTAGGTGGGACAGCCTATGGCTACACCTTC.

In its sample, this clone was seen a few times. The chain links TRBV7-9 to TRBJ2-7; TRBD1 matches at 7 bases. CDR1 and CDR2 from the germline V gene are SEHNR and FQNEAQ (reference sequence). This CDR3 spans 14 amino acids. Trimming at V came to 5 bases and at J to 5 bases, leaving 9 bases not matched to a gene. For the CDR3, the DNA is TGTGCCAGCAGCCAGACAGGGATTATCGACGAGCAGTACTTC. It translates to CASSQTGIIDEQYF. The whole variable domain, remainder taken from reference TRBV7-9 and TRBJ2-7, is DTGVSQNPRHKITKRGQNVTFRCDPISEHNRLYWYRQTLGQGPEFLTYFQNEAQLEKSRLLSDRFSAERPKGSFSTLEIQRTEQGDSAMYLCASSQTGIIDEQYFGPGTRLTVT.

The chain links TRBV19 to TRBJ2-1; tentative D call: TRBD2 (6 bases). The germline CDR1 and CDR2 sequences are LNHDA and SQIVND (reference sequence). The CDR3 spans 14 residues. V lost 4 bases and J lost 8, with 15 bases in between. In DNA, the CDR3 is TGTGCCAGTAGTACCCTTCGGGGGATCTATGAGCAGTTCTTC. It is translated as CASSTLRGIYEQFF.

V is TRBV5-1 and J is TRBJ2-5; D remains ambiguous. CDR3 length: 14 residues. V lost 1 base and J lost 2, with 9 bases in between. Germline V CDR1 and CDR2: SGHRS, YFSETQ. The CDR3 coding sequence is TGCGCCAGCAGCTTGACACAGCAACAAGAGACCCAGTACTTC. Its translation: CASSLTQQQETQYF.

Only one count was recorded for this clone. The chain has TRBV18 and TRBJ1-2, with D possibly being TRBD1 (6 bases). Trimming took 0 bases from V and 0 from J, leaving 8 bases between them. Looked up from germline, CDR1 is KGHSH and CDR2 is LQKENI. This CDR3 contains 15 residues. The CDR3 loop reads CASSPPGTTNYGYTF. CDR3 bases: TGTGCCAGCTCACCACCCGGGACAACTAACTATGGCTACACCTTC.

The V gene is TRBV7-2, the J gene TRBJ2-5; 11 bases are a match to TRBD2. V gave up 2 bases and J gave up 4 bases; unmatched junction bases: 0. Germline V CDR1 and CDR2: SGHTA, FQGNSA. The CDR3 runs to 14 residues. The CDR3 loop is CASSLLAGGETQYF. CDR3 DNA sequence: TGTGCCAGCAGCTTACTAGCGGGAGGAGAGACCCAGTACTTC.

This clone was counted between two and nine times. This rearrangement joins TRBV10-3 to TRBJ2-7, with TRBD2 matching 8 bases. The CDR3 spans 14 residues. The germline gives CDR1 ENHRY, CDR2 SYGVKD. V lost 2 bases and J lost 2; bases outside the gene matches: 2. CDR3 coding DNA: TGTGCCATCAGTGAGGGACTAGCAGCCTACGAGCAGTACTTC. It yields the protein CAISEGLAAYEQYF.

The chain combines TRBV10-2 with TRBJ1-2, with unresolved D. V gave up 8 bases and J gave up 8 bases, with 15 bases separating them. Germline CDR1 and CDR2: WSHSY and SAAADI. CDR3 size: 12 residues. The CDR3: CASSFGEGGYTF. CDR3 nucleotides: TGCGCCAGCTCCTTTGGGGAGGGCGGCTACACCTTC.

The CDR3 nucleotides are TGTGCCAGCAGCTCCTCAGGGGGCGCGGTTGGTGGCTACACCTTC. This sequence encodes CASSSSGGAVGGYTF. This chain links TRBV7-9 with TRBJ1-2; 8 nucleotides line up with TRBD1. In germline, CDR1 is SEHNR, CDR2 FQNEAQ (reference sequence). The CDR3 runs 15 residues. V was clipped by 4 bases and J by 7 bases; unmatched bases: 11.

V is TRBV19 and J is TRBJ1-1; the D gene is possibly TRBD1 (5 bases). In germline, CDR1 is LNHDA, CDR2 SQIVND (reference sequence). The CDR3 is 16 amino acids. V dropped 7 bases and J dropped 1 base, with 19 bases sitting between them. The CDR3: CASTVLGWGGNTEAFF. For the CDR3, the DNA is TGTGCCAGTACCGTACTGGGCTGGGGGGGGAACACTGAAGCTTTCTTT.

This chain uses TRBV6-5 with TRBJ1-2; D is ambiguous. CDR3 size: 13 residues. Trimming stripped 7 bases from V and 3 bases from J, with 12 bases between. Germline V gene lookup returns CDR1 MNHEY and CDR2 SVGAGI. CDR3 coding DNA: TGTGCCAGCAAACCTCAGCAGGACTATGGCTACACCTTC. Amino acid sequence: CASKPQQDYGYTF.

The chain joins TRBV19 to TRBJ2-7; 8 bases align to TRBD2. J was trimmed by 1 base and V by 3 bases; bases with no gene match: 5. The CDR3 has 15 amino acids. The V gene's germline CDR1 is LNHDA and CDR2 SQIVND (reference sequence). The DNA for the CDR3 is TGTGCCAGTAGTATCTCCACGGGAGGGTCCTACGAGCAGTACTTC. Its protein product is CASSISTGGSYEQYF.